This T cell receptor beta chain was documented in a study of shared clonotypes between healthy human individuals. The germline CDR1 and CDR2 sequences are MGHRA and YSYEKL. Trimming cost V 3 bases and J 4 bases; bases outside gene matches: 4. The CDR3 extends over 15 amino acids. As to this clone: Its antigen is currently unknown.

CD45RO-negative, CCR7-selected cells formed the naive CD8 fraction, which excluded terminally differentiated effector memory CD45RA+ cells. Participating donors were healthy, HIV-negative adults free of recent acute infections or vaccinations. Broader study findings: Generation probability values for non-shared clonotypes were lower than those for clonotypes shared by all four donors. Deeper or shallower sequencing was expected to change how clonotypes are shared among donors. Of the naive CD4 clonotypes, around 5% were shared across a few donors.

Some clones are missing from TCRdb's copy, which holds only in-frame ones; the method was immunoSEQ multiplex PCR. This sample carries 600,000 or so clones, 85% to 95% of them seen once, and the ten largest clones take about 0.11%. The sample consisted of naive CD8+ T cells sorted from blood. The V call is TRBV4-1, the J call TRBJ2-3, with TRBD2 matching 10 bases. This receptor was obtained from a woman between 25 and 40 years old in good health. The CDR3 region has the DNA TGCGCCAGCAGCCATCTAGCGGGAGTCGCAGATACGCAGTATTTT. The encoded protein is CASSHLAGVADTQYF.